The clone carrying this T cell receptor beta chain appeared many times. The CDR3 covers 13 residues. Trimming took 4 bases from V and 4 from J, leaving 8 bases between them. CDR1 and CDR2 (germline): SGHTA, FQGNSA. The sample originates from a study of early T cells in non-severe SARS-CoV-2 infection. Study-level background: The input, bulk RNA from unsorted whole blood, was sequenced, and chains were unpaired.

Individual cDNA molecules carried attached unique molecular identifiers. TCRdb re-called the 5' RACE reads through MiXCR, storing one row per CDR3 protein. The sample carries around 40,000 distinct CDR3 sequences, about a tenth recorded once. Source material: whole blood. This TCR came from an adult who was a healthcare worker with PCR-confirmed SARS-CoV-2 infection or an uninfected control (not recorded which). The V gene is TRBV7-2, the J gene TRBJ1-3, with a tentative D call TRBD1 (6 bases). DNA of the CDR3: TGTGCCAGCAGCTCGGACAGAGGAAACACCATATATTTT. Protein sequence: CASSSDRGNTIYF.